One sample yielded the 8 T cell receptor beta chains listed below, sequenced in a study of patients and donors after allogeneic stem cell transplantation. TCRdb recomputed calls from the RT-PCR reads with MiXCR, one row per CDR3 protein. This table holds 150,000 to 200,000 distinct CDR3 sequences, 41% found once. The specimen sequenced was blood, either unsorted or a sorted T cell fraction (not recorded which). These receptors were collected from a human donor who was either an allogeneic HSCT recipient or a stem cell or donor lymphocyte infusion donor (not recorded which). It is not recorded whose cells these are; they may come from a transplant donor.

This clonotype came up a few times. The rearrangement joins TRBV7-2 to TRBJ1-3; D remains ambiguous. The CDR3 consists of 15 residues. Germline V lookup: CDR1 SGHTA, CDR2 FQGNSA. V lost 2 bases and J 1 base, leaving 9 bases between the germline ends. The CDR3 bases are TGTGCCAGCAGCTTAATCCGAGGTTCTGGAAACACCATATATTTT. This gives the protein CASSLIRGSGNTIYF. The whole variable domain, filled in from reference TRBV7-2 and TRBJ1-3, reads GAGVSQSPSNKVTEKGKDVELRCDPISGHTALYWYRQSLGQGLEFLIYFQGNSAPDKSGLPSDRFSAERTGGSVSTLTIQRTQQEDSAVYLCASSLIRGSGNTIYFGEGSWLTVV.

A single count supports this clonotype. V gene TRBV7-9 combines with J gene TRBJ1-2, with D possibly matching TRBD1 (6 bases). Germline V gene sequence: CDR1 SEHNR, CDR2 FQNEAQ (reference sequence). V lost 4 bases to trimming and J lost 3 bases, with 15 bases between them. CDR3 size: 15 residues. In nucleotides, the CDR3 is TGTGCCAGCAGCTCGACACCCAGGGGCGACTATGGCTACACCTTC. It encodes CASSSTPRGDYGYTF.

A few counts support this clonotype. The chain couples TRBV27 to TRBJ1-3, with D hard to call. Germline V gene data show CDR1 as MNHEY and CDR2 as SMNVEV (reference sequence). With 0 bases removed from V and 3 bases from J, the gap between germline ends came to 6 bases. The CDR3 is 14 amino acids. The CDR3 DNA reads TGTGCCAGCAGTTTATCGGGCAGTGGAAACACCATATATTTT. It specifies CASSLSGSGNTIYF.

The V and J genes are TRBV19 and TRBJ1-3; 9 bases fit TRBD1. Trimming removed 5 bases from V and 3 bases from J; junction bases left unmatched: 11. This CDR3 comprises 17 residues. CDR1 is LNHDA, CDR2 SQIVND, per germline (reference sequence). The CDR3 loop reads CASSPSPGQGIGNTIYF. The CDR3 DNA follows: TGTGCCAGTAGTCCAAGTCCGGGACAGGGAATTGGAAACACCATATATTTT.

The rearrangement links TRBV24-1 to TRBJ1-1, with D maybe TRBD1 (6 bases). The CDR3 is made up of 11 amino acids. V was pared by 9 bases and J by 4 bases, with 8 bases between. Looked up from germline, CDR1 is KGHDR and CDR2 is SFDVKD. The DNA of the CDR3 is TGTGCCACCTCGGACAGCACTGAAGCTTTCTTT. Its translation: CATSDSTEAFF.

The table lists this clonotype with a few counts. The genes are TRBV6-2 or TRBV6-3 and TRBJ1-5; TRBD1 is a possible D gene (5 bases). The germline CDR1 and CDR2 sequences are MNHEY and SVGEGT. Trimming pared 2 bases from V and 0 bases from J, leaving 20 bases between. CDR3 length: 19 residues. Written as DNA, the CDR3 is TGTGCCAGCAGTTACGACTTCCGCGACAGCGCTAATAGCAATCAGCCCCAGCATTTT. Protein product: CASSYDFRDSANSNQPQHF.

This clonotype was seen just once. V and J are TRBV6-2 or TRBV6-3 and TRBJ2-1, with 8 bases aligning to TRBD1. The CDR3 contains 17 residues. The ends lost 3 bases at V and 5 bases at J; junction bases unmatched: 12. Germline values: CDR1 MNHEY, CDR2 SVGEGT. CDR3 amino acids: CASSYRARRGPHNEQFF. The CDR3 DNA follows: TGTGCCAGCAGTTATCGGGCACGCAGGGGGCCCCACAATGAGCAGTTCTTC.

The V call is TRBV20-1, the J call TRBJ1-1, with unresolved D. This CDR3 region has 14 residues. Germline assignment: CDR1 DFQATT and CDR2 SNEGSKA (reference sequence). The ends were cut back, 1 base at V and 3 bases at J, with 12 bases in the middle. The CDR3 spells CSARGGLPDTEAFF. CDR3 coding DNA: TGCAGTGCTAGAGGTGGCCTCCCGGACACTGAAGCTTTCTTT.